One sample yielded the 29 T cell receptor beta chains listed below, sequenced in a study of molecular identifiers for immune sequencing clone quantification. In TCRdb, the PCR reads were re-called with MiXCR into one record per CDR3 protein. The table shows 97,000 or so distinct CDR3 sequences, with about a third occurring only once. Sequencing used naive CD8+ T cells from blood, with Jurkat cell RNA spiked in. Sample subset: FACS-sorted CD8+CD4-CCR7+CD45RA+ naive T cells. These receptors came from a human donor in good health. Some libraries in this study had Jurkat cell RNA spiked in.

Of note for this clonotype: Since no conserved phenylalanine or tryptophan closes the CDR3, a read error is the likely cause. The rearrangement joins TRBV27 to TRBJ2-4; D call uncertain. Trimming left V 5 bases short and J 6 bases short, with 14 bases between. This CDR3 spans 14 amino acids. From germline, CDR1 is MNHEY and CDR2 SMNVEV (reference sequence). The CDR3 here is CASSPGPHPNIQYI. CDR3 nucleotides: TGTGCCAGCAGTCCCGGCCCCCACCCAAACATTCAGTACATC.

This clonotype was counted ten times or more. The chain is built from TRBV19 and TRBJ2-4; possibly TRBD2 for D (6 bases). In germline, CDR1 is LNHDA, CDR2 SQIVND (reference sequence). Deletions cut 0 bases from V and 1 base from J, with 13 bases between. The CDR3 spans 17 residues. Written as DNA, the CDR3 is TGTGCCAGTAGTATAGATCTTATCGGGAGCGCCAAAAACATTCAGTACTTC. It specifies CASSIDLIGSAKNIQYF.

About this clonotype itself: One base away lies a much larger clone, so this may be a sequencing read error. The V and J genes are TRBV2 and TRBJ2-1, with D perhaps TRBD1 (5 bases). Per germline, CDR1 SNHLY and CDR2 FYNNEI. The germline V and J ends were trimmed by 10 bases and 6 bases, with 13 bases remaining between them. This CDR3 is 12 amino acids long. The CDR3 DNA follows: TGTGCCACAAGACAGCTAAGCAATGAGCAGTTCTTC. Its translation: CATRQLSNEQFF.

This clonotype was observed at least ten times. This chain connects TRBV7-9 to TRBJ2-3, with TRBD1 as a possible D gene (6 bases). The V gene lost 2 bases and the J gene lost 2 bases, with 20 bases spanning the gap. Germline V lookup: CDR1 SEHNR, CDR2 FQNEAQ (reference sequence). This CDR3 is built from 18 residues. CDR3: CASSLLDLLTGPTDTQYF. The CDR3 nucleotides are TGTGCCAGCAGCTTACTCGATCTATTGACAGGCCCCACAGATACGCAGTATTTT.

This clonotype occurred a few times. The chain couples TRBV13 to TRBJ1-4; no definite D call. The germline V gene encodes CDR1 PRHDT and CDR2 FYEKMQ (reference sequence). This CDR3 is built from 11 residues. V shed 2 bases and J shed 5 bases, with 0 bases lying between them. CDR3 DNA: TGTGCCAGCAGCTTAAATGAAAAACTGTTTTTT. Translating gives CASSLNEKLFF.

J is TRBJ2-1 and V is TRBV28; 7 bases fit TRBD1. CDR1 MDHEN and CDR2 SYDVKM come from the germline V gene. Trimming cost V 5 bases and J 5 bases; bases outside gene matches: 9. This CDR3 comprises 15 residues. CDR3 region: CASSVTGMKNNEQFF. The CDR3 DNA reads TGTGCCAGCAGTGTGACAGGGATGAAGAACAATGAGCAGTTCTTC.

This clonotype was seen more than once but under ten times. The CDR3 sequence: CSVETTPRGQANTGELFF. CDR3 in DNA: TGCAGCGTTGAAACAACACCCCGCGGACAGGCGAACACCGGGGAGCTGTTTTTT. The V and J genes are TRBV29-1 and TRBJ2-2; TRBD1 agrees at 7 bases. The germline V gene encodes CDR1 SQVTM and CDR2 ANQGSEA. Germline trimming cut 2 bases from V and 0 bases from J; bases unmatched to any gene: 12. The CDR3 is 18 residues long.

This chain joins TRBV4-2 and TRBJ2-7; no definite D call. The CDR3 is 17 amino acids. CDR1 is LGHNA, CDR2 YNFKEQ, per germline. V lost 4 bases to trimming and J lost 3 bases, with 22 bases between them. CDR3 sequence: CASSPGVGCQVSYEQYF. The CDR3 DNA follows: TGTGCCAGCAGCCCTGGGGTAGGTTGCCAAGTAAGCTACGAGCAGTACTTC.

This clonotype showed up just a few times. With a much larger clone just one base away, this may be a read error. The gene calls are TRBV12-3 or TRBV12-4 and TRBJ2-4; the D gene is possibly TRBD1 (6 bases). V was shortened by 5 bases and J by 15 bases, with 14 bases between the two germline ends. The CDR3 totals 11 residues. The CDR3 protein is CASSITGSLYF. The CDR3 nucleotides are TGTGCCAGCAGTATCACAGGGTCGCTGTACTTC.

The rearrangement links TRBV5-6 to TRBJ2-7; 12 bases are a match to TRBD2. Losses at the gene ends were 3 bases for V and 1 base for J; bases not matched to a gene: 8. Per the germline V gene, CDR1 is SGHDT and CDR2 is YYEEEE. The CDR3 consists of 17 residues. This CDR3 reads CASSSGLAGTFSYEQYF. The DNA of the CDR3 is TGTGCCAGCAGCTCCGGACTAGCGGGGACTTTTTCCTACGAGCAGTACTTC. The full variable domain, with the rest looked up from reference TRBV5-6 and TRBJ2-7, is DAGVTQSPTHLIKTRGQQVTLRCSPKSGHDTVSWYQQALGQGPQFIFQYYEEEERQRGNFPDRFSGHQFPNYSSELNVNALLLGDSALYLCASSSGLAGTFSYEQYFGPGTRLTVT.

Regarding this clonotype: Because the CDR3 is missing its conserved closing phenylalanine or tryptophan, this is likely a read error. This sequence joins TRBV20-1 and TRBJ2-2; D is possibly TRBD1 (5 bases). Germline CDR1 reads DFQATT; CDR2 reads SNEGSKA (reference sequence). The CDR3 loop spans 13 amino acids. Trimming cost V 4 bases and J 5 bases, with 11 bases left between them. The CDR3 loop reads CSAKPRTTGELFS. The DNA of the CDR3 is TGCAGTGCTAAACCGCGGACAACCGGGGAGCTGTTTTCT.

This clonotype is a singleton in its sample. The junction departs from germline at one end; a sequencing error may be responsible. V gene TRBV7-2 combines with J gene TRBJ2-5, with TRBD2 matching 8 bases. The CDR3 is 17 residues long. Germline V gene data show CDR1 as SGHTA and CDR2 as FQGNSA. CDR3 region: CASSTGVFASGWETQSF. In DNA, the CDR3 is TGTGCCAGCAGCACCGGAGTTTTCGCTAGCGGGTGGGAGACCCAGTCCTTC.

The chain couples TRBV20-1 to TRBJ2-7; no definite D call. Germline CDR1 is DFQATT and CDR2 is SNEGSKA (reference sequence). This CDR3 spans 13 amino acids. Trimming left V 5 bases short and J 0 bases short, with 11 bases between. CDR3 protein: CSAPDPYSYEQYF. In DNA, the CDR3 is TGCAGTGCTCCGGACCCCTACTCCTACGAGCAGTACTTC.

This clonotype was found many times. The chain recombines TRBV6-5 with TRBJ1-5; D ambiguous. Germline V gene data show CDR1 as MNHEY and CDR2 as SVGAGI. V lost 8 bases and J 2 bases, leaving 4 bases between the germline ends. The CDR3 runs to 11 residues. CDR3 sequence: CASGGNQPQHF. The CDR3, as DNA: TGTGCCAGCGGGGGCAATCAGCCCCAGCATTTT.

The chain uses TRBV12-5 and TRBJ2-5; D is possibly TRBD1 (6 bases). V dropped 6 bases and J dropped 3 bases, with 20 bases sitting between them. CDR3 size: 16 residues. Germline lookup yields CDR1 LGHNT and CDR2 FRNRAP. The CDR3 reads CASGLIGLAGEETQYF. CDR3 nucleotide sequence: TGTGCTAGTGGCCTAATTGGGTTAGCAGGGGAAGAGACCCAGTACTTC.

This clonotype has at least ten counts. The chain employs TRBV5-6 and TRBJ2-6; D unclear. V lost 2 bases, J lost 0 bases, and 15 bases lay in between. The length of the CDR3 is 18 residues. In germline, CDR1 is SGHDT, CDR2 YYEEEE. This CDR3 reads CASSFGRFLPSGANVLTF. The CDR3 coding sequence is TGTGCCAGCAGCTTTGGCAGGTTCCTTCCCTCTGGGGCCAACGTCCTGACTTTC.

The chain couples TRBV6-2 or TRBV6-3 to TRBJ2-7; D gene uncertain. The CDR3 totals 15 residues. Trimming stripped 0 bases from V and 4 bases from J, with 13 bases between. Germline lookup yields CDR1 MNHEY and CDR2 SVGEGT. This CDR3 reads CASSYSRAGPYEQYF. The DNA of the CDR3 is TGTGCCAGCAGTTACTCTCGCGCCGGGCCGTACGAGCAGTACTTC.

This clonotype came up a few times. V and J are TRBV9 and TRBJ2-7; D is unclear. Germline values: CDR1 SGDLS, CDR2 YYNGEE. The CDR3 is 14 amino acids. Trimming removed 0 bases at V and 0 bases at J, with 7 bases between. CDR3 nucleotide sequence: TGTGCCAGCAGCGTAGCTATTGACTCCTACGAGCAGTACTTC. Its protein is CASSVAIDSYEQYF.

The chain recombines TRBV2 with TRBJ2-5; D is perhaps TRBD2 (6 bases). Deletions cut 8 bases from V and 7 bases from J, with 17 bases between. Germline V lookup: CDR1 SNHLY, CDR2 FYNNEI. This CDR3 contains 13 residues. CDR3 DNA sequence: TGTGCCAGCGGAGGGACGGCCCCCAGGACCCAGTACTTC. Its protein is CASGGTAPRTQYF.

As concerns this clonotype: A much larger clone is a single base away; this may be a read error. The CDR3 does not close with the conserved phenylalanine or tryptophan, likely indicating a read error. The genes are TRBV7-8 and TRBJ1-5, with a tentative D call TRBD1 (6 bases). V dropped 1 base and J dropped 3 bases, with 10 bases sitting between them. CDR1 is SGHVS, CDR2 FQNEAQ, per germline. The CDR3 loop spans 15 amino acids. The CDR3 region is CASSLVRTANQPQHY. CDR3 DNA: TGTGCCAGCAGCTTAGTGAGGACAGCCAATCAGCCCCAGCATTAT.

This clonotype was observed many times. The chain uses TRBV2 and TRBJ2-1; 7 bases are shared with TRBD1. Germline V CDR1 and CDR2: SNHLY, FYNNEI. Trimming took 10 bases from V and 0 from J; bases not matched to a gene: 3. The CDR3 is 13 residues long. CDR3 in DNA: TGTGCCACCGGGACAGCCTCCTACAATGAGCAGTTCTTC. As protein: CATGTASYNEQFF.

The chain recombines TRBV6-6 with TRBJ2-7, with 12 bases aligning to TRBD2. This CDR3 is built from 17 residues. After removal of 0 bases from V and 6 bases from J, the junction contained 9 bases not matched to a gene. From germline, CDR1 is MNHNY and CDR2 SVGAGI (reference sequence). CDR3 sequence reads: CASSYSIWLAGGIEQYF. The CDR3, as DNA: TGTGCCAGCAGTTACTCGATTTGGCTAGCGGGAGGGATCGAGCAGTACTTC.

This clonotype was observed many times. The V call is TRBV12-3 or TRBV12-4, the J call TRBJ2-2; D may be TRBD2 (5 bases). The V end lost 5 bases, the J end lost 0 bases, and 13 bases lay between the germline ends. The CDR3 runs 16 residues. The CDR3, as DNA: TGTGCCAGCAGTCCTCGGGGAGCGTCGAACACCGGGGAGCTGTTTTTT. Encoded protein: CASSPRGASNTGELFF.

As regards this clonotype: A clone one base away is much larger, so this may be a read error. The V and J genes are TRBV20-1 and TRBJ2-2, with unresolved D. Germline assignment: CDR1 DFQATT and CDR2 SNEGSKA (reference sequence). CDR3 length: 12 amino acids. The CDR3 region has the DNA TGCAGTGCTAGGAAGAACACCAGGGAGCTGTTTTTT. As protein: CSARKNTRELFF.

This clonotype was seen a handful of times. The V and J genes are TRBV7-2 and TRBJ2-2, with 8 positions matching TRBD2. The CDR3 extends over 16 amino acids. V gave up 2 bases and J gave up 7 bases; unmatched junction bases: 9. CDR1 is SGHTA and CDR2 is FQGNSA in the germline V gene. The CDR3 DNA reads as TGTGCCAGCAGCTTACATCCAGCGGGAGTGGTCGGGGAGCTGTTTTTT. It specifies CASSLHPAGVVGELFF.

Details on this clonotype: Its ends do not fully match the called genes, so a read error is possible. This sequence joins TRBV28 and TRBJ2-4, with 7 bases lining up with TRBD2. This CDR3 is built from 18 residues. The germline CDR1 and CDR2 sequences are MDHEN and SYDVKM. The CDR3 loop reads CASSFGEGPSGSNNIQYF. In nucleotides, the CDR3 is TGTGCCAGCAGTTTCGGGGAGGGGCCGAGCGGGTCCAATAACATTCAGTACTTC.

The J gene is TRBJ2-1, the V gene TRBV5-1; 8 bases agree with TRBD2. The trim removed 1 base at V and 2 bases at J, leaving 5 bases unmatched. The CDR3 is 16 residues long. Germline CDR1 SGHRS, CDR2 YFSETQ. The CDR3 spells CASSLWSSGPYNEQFF. CDR3 DNA sequence: TGCGCCAGCAGCTTGTGGTCTAGCGGGCCCTACAATGAGCAGTTCTTC.

Only a few counts were recorded for this clonotype. One end of the junction fails to match germline, which may point to a read error. The DNA of the CDR3 is TGCAGCGTCCGACGGGAACGAGCTATCTTT. This codes for CSVRRERAIF. The chain employs TRBV29-1 and TRBJ1-1, with D unresolved. The CDR3 extends over 10 amino acids. Looked up from germline, CDR1 is SQVTM and CDR2 is ANQGSEA.

The chain carries TRBV9 and TRBJ1-1; D not resolved. This CDR3 contains 12 residues. Germline CDR1 and CDR2: SGDLS and YYNGEE. V gave up 3 bases and J gave up 10 bases, with 13 bases separating them. CDR3 bases: TGTGCCAGCAGCGCGGGAGAGAGTGTAGCTTTCTTT. Translating it yields CASSAGESVAFF. The full variable domain, with the rest looked up from reference TRBV9 and TRBJ1-1, is DSGVTQTPKHLITATGQRVTLRCSPRSGDLSVYWYQQSLDQGLQFLIQYYNGEERAKGNILERFSAQQFPDLHSELNLSSLELGDSALYFCASSAGESVAFFGQGTRLTVV.